Listed below are T cell receptor beta chains from one sample, sequenced in a study of cytomegalovirus exposure and HLA in healthy donors. This table comes from immunoSEQ multiplex PCR, and its TCRdb copy is limited to in-frame clones, with some not included. Of around 110,000 clones in the sample, around 86% were seen once. The material sequenced was PBMCs. The receptors derive from a man aged 30 to 45 in good health and CMV-seronegative. Each CDR3 is given with its conserved first and last residue. A D gene is named only where the DNA matches it firmly. Size is stated for part of the rows, as once, few or many counts, or as a class when the clone is expanded.

size	D	V	J	length	DNA	CDR3
-	-	TRBV10-2	TRBJ2-7	14	TGCGCCAGCAGTGAGAGGGGATTTCCCCACGAGCAGTACTTC	CASSERGFPHEQYF
-	-	TRBV5-3	TRBJ2-1	20	TGTGCCAGAAGCCTCCCGACTAGTGTAGGTCAGGACTCCGTCTCGGGTGAGCAGTTCTTC	CARSLPTSVGQDSVSGEQFF
-	TRBD1	TRBV19	TRBJ2-4	16	TGTGCCAGTAGTAACGACAGGGGCCTAGCCAAAAACATTCAGTACTTC	CASSNDRGLAKNIQYF
-	-	TRBV28	TRBJ1-2	17	TGTGCCAGCAGTTCCCAATACCTAAGACAGGCTAACTATGGCTACACCTTC	CASSSQYLRQANYGYTF
-	-	TRBV9	TRBJ2-1	17	TGTGCCAGCAGCCCCGAACAGGGCCCACGTATTGGCAATGAGCAGTTCTTC	CASSPEQGPRIGNEQFF
-	-	TRBV15	TRBJ1-5	15	TGTGCCACCAGCCCTGGACGAGGTGGGAGGCAGCCCCAGCATTTT	CATSPGRGGRQPQHF
-	TRBD2	TRBV19	TRBJ2-2	17	TGTGCCAGTAGTAACCTTCCTCGGCTAGCGGGGGGTTGGGAGCTGTTTTTT	CASSNLPRLAGGWELFF
-	TRBD2	TRBV18	TRBJ2-1	16	TGTGCCAGCTCACCATCGGGACTAGCGGACCACAATGAGCAGTTCTTC	CASSPSGLADHNEQFF
-	-	TRBV6-5	TRBJ1-4	14	TGTGCCAGCAGTCCCGGCTGGAGTAATGAAAAACTGTTTTTT	CASSPGWSNEKLFF
-	-	TRBV6-5	TRBJ2-3	15	TGTGCCAGCGCCATTGAGGGGACTAGCACAGATACGCAGTATTTT	CASAIEGTSTDTQYF
-	-	TRBV19	TRBJ1-1	15	TGTGCCAGTAGTAGATACAGGGCCTCAGGCACTGAAGCTTTCTTT	CASSRYRASGTEAFF
-	-	TRBV29-1	TRBJ2-3	15	TGCAGCGTTGAAGATCGGGATATGGAAGGAGATACGCAGTATTTT	CSVEDRDMEGDTQYF
-	-	TRBV10-3	TRBJ1-4	15	TGTGCCATCAGTGAGTCGGGGCTGTCTAATGAAAAACTGTTTTTT	CAISESGLSNEKLFF
few	-	TRBV21-1	TRBJ1-1	14	TGTGCCAGCAGCAAGAGAGGGACAGTAACTGAAGCTTTCTTT	CASSKRGTVTEAFF
-	-	TRBV5-1	TRBJ1-4	12	TGCGCCAGCAGCTTCAACACTGAAAAACTGTTTTTT	CASSFNTEKLFF
-	-	TRBV28	TRBJ2-3	15	TGTGCCAGCAGTTTATCACAGGGTTTAGTAGATACGCAGTATTTT	CASSLSQGLVDTQYF
-	TRBD1	TRBV19	TRBJ2-2	16	TGTGCCAGTAGTCCTGGGGGACAGGGAAACACCGGGGAGCTGTTTTTT	CASSPGGQGNTGELFF